This TCR beta chain was documented in a study of T cell responses to AZD1222 COVID-19 vaccine. Worth noting for this clone: Its specificity is unknown.

Assay used: immunoSEQ multiplex PCR; TCRdb lists only in-frame clones, some missing. The data contain about 210,000 clones, around 94% of them singletons. Study conclusions and caveats: Along spike, vaccine-associated CD4 TCRs were found throughout, with dominance at 160-218 and 743-854.

This clonotype was obtained from an adult who received the MenACWY meningococcal vaccine as a control. The sequencing here drew on peripheral blood, taken 28 days after the second dose of the MenACWY control vaccine.

For the CDR3, the DNA is TGTGCCAGCAGCGTAGCAGGGGTCGATTCACCCCTCCACTTT. Its translation is CASSVAGVDSPLHF. The gene calls are TRBV9 and TRBJ1-6; D is possibly TRBD1 (6 bases). V lost 0 bases, J lost 8 bases, and 9 bases lay in between. Germline V gene data show CDR1 as SGDLS and CDR2 as YYNGEE. The CDR3 length is 14 residues.